This is a list of T cell receptor beta chains from one sample in a study of T cell responses to AZD1222 COVID-19 vaccine. Here immunoSEQ multiplex PCR was the method, and the copy in TCRdb shows in-frame clones only, minus some. Here the sample spans fewer than 200,000 clones, approximately 90% being singletons. The sequenced sample was peripheral blood, obtained 28 days after the second AZD1222 dose. Every receptor here comes from an adult who received the AZD1222 COVID-19 vaccine. Both conserved end residues are trimmed from each CDR3. Each record gives: CDR3 protein, V gene, D gene, clone size. A D gene is named only where the DNA matches it firmly. Clone size is stated in some rows and not others, as once, few, many or a class when expanded.

ASSPTGNTYEQY | TRBV7-9 | TRBD1 | .
ASSPGTGDYEQY | TRBV18 | TRBD1 | .
ASSQAASPSTDTQY | TRBV4-3 | . | .
ASSLNSNNEQF | TRBV11-3 | . | .
ASSPPGLADNEQF | TRBV3-1/TRBV3-2 | TRBD2 | .
ASSYGQNEQY | TRBV7-8 | . | .
AWSEDGDQPQH | TRBV30 | . | .
ASSLVPAGELF | TRBV11-3 | . | .
SARRGAFNEQF | TRBV29-1 | . | .
ASSLGQTLRNSPLH | TRBV7-8 | . | .
ASSLGTVYNSPLH | TRBV5-1 | . | .
ASSPDTANYGYT | TRBV18 | . | .
ASSGRGHNQPQH | TRBV19 | TRBD1 | .
ASSQNRGPGSGEQY | TRBV18 | TRBD1 | .
ASSQGGDSYEQY | TRBV14 | . | .
AITGQRGTYNEQF | TRBV27 | TRBD2 | .
ASSFGQNNEQF | TRBV5-1 | . | .
ASSPFDRVRGTNSPLH | TRBV18 | . | .
ASSEGSYNEQF | TRBV6-1 | . | .
ASSPLSGQQNTEAF | TRBV19 | . | .
ASSSTENTEAF | TRBV6-5 | . | once
ASRLRGSGTEAF | TRBV6-5 | . | .
ASSYSRTDRISPLH | TRBV6-5 | . | .
ASTGAGGYTEAF | TRBV2 | . | .
ASTRGGSTEAF | TRBV6-5 | . | .
ASSTQTRNTEAF | TRBV6-5 | . | .
ARDTWSGSSWEQY | TRBV19 | . | .
ASSFRNGGLNTEAF | TRBV5-1 | . | .
AWRPMNTEAF | TRBV30 | . | .
ASRQGANTIY | TRBV19 | TRBD1 | .
ASSQEGPSTQNTEAF | TRBV4-3 | . | .
ASSFYTEAF | TRBV12-3/TRBV12-4 | . | .
GLVGNTGELF | TRBV30 | . | .
ASSGATMNTEAF | TRBV5-1 | . | .
ASSWDRGADTQY | TRBV7-2 | TRBD1 | few
ASSYSKWGTEAF | TRBV6-2/TRBV6-3 | . | .
SVESRSYEQY | TRBV29-1 | . | .
ASSSSLTLSYEQY | TRBV7-2 | . | .
ASSQVGYEQY | TRBV14 | . | .
ASSDGDSYYGYT | TRBV11-2 | . | .